This T cell receptor (beta chain) is drawn from a study of response to subunit inactivated influenza vaccine. TCRdb reprocessed the RT-PCR reads via MiXCR and lists one record per CDR3 protein. This sample yields almost 600,000 distinct CDR3 sequences, of which 13% to 15% are seen a single time; around 10% belongs to the top ten. Broader study findings: The study's authors posited that every seasonal influenza vaccination enlists few new T cells.

The V gene's germline CDR1 is SGHAT and CDR2 FQDESV (reference sequence). V was clipped by 6 bases and J by 6 bases, with 17 bases between them. The CDR3 is 15 residues long. This clonotype has a handful of counts. Antigen specificity is unknown. The origin of this receptor is a man aged 50 to 60 who received an inactivated influenza vaccine. Sequences were derived from PBMCs from blood, sampled 12 days after vaccination. The V call is TRBV11-1, the J call TRBJ2-2; D may be TRBD1 (6 bases). The CDR3, as DNA: TGTGCCAGCAGACCAACCGGGACATTCTCCGGGGAGCTGTTTTTT. Translated, it gives CASRPTGTFSGELFF.